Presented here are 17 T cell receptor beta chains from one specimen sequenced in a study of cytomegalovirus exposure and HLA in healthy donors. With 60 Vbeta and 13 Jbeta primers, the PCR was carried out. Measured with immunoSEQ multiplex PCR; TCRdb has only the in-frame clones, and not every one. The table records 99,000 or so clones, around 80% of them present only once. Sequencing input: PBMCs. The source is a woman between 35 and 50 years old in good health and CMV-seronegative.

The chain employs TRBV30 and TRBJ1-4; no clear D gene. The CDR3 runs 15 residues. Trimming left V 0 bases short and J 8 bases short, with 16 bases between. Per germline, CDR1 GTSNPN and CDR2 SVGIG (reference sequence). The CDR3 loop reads CAWSVAAGPVEKLFF. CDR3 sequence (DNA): TGTGCCTGGAGTGTAGCGGCCGGGCCCGTCGAAAAACTGTTTTTT.

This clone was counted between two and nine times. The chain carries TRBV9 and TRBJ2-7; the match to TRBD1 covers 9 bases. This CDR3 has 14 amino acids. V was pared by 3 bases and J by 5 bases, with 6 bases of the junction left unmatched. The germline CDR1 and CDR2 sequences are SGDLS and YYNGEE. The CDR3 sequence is CASSAGQGSDEQYF. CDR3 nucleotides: TGTGCCAGCAGCGCCGGACAGGGGAGCGACGAGCAGTACTTC.

Written as DNA, the CDR3 is TGTGCCAGCAGTTTATCGAGCGGAAGCCACTATAATTCACCCCTCCACTTT. It yields the protein CASSLSSGSHYNSPLHF. This chain links TRBV27 with TRBJ1-6; D not resolved. The CDR3 consists of 17 residues. V shed 0 bases and J shed 3 bases, with 12 bases lying between them. Germline V gives CDR1 MNHEY, CDR2 SMNVEV (reference sequence).

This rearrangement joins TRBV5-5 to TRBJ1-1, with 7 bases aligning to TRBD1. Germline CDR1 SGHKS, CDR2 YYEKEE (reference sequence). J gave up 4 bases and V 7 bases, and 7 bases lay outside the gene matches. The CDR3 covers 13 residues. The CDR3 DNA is TGTGCCAGCGGACGACAGGGTACCACTGAAGCTTTCTTT. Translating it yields CASGRQGTTEAFF. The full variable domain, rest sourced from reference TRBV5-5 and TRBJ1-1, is DAGVTQSPTHLIKTRGQQVTLRCSPISGHKSVSWYQQVLGQGPQFIFQYYEKEERGRGNFPDRFSARQFPNYSSELNVNALLLGDSALYLCASGRQGTTEAFFGQGTRLTVV.

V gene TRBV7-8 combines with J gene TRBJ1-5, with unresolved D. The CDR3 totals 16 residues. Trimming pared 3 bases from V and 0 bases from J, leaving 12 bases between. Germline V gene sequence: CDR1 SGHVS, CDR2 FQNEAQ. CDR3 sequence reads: CASSFLGSYSNQPQHF. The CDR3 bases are TGTGCCAGCAGCTTTCTAGGGAGTTATAGCAATCAGCCCCAGCATTTT.

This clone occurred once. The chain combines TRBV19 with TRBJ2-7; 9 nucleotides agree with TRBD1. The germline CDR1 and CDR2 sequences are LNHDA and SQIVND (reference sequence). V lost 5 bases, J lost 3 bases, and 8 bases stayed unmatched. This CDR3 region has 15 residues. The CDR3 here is CASSPQTGGIYEQYF. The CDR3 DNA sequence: TGTGCCAGTAGTCCACAGACAGGGGGGATCTACGAGCAGTACTTC.

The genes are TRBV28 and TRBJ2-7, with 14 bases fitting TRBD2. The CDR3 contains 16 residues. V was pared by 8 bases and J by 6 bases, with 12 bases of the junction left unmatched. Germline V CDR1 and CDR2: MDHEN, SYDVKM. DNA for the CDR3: TGTGCCAGCCAACCCGTCGGGACTAGCGGGAGTCGCGAGCAGTACTTC. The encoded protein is CASQPVGTSGSREQYF.

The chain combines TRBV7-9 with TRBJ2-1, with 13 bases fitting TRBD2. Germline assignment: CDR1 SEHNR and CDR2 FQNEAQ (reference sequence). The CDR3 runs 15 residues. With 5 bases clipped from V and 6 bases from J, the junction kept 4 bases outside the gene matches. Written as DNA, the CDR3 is TGTGCCAGCAGCGAACGACTAGCGGGAGGCAATGAGCAGTTCTTC. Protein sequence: CASSERLAGGNEQFF.

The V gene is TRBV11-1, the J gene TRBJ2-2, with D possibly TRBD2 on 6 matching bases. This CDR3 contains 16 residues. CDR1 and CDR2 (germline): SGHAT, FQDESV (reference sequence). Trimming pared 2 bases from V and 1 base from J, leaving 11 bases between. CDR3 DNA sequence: TGTGCCAGCAGCTTAAGGCACGGGGGGAACACCGGGGAGCTGTTTTTT. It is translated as CASSLRHGGNTGELFF.

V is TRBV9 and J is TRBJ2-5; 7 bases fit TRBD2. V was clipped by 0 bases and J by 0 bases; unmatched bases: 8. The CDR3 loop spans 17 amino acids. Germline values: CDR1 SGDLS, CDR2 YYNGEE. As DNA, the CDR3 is TGTGCCAGCAGCGTAGGAGGAAGCGGGATAAACCAAGAGACCCAGTACTTC. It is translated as CASSVGGSGINQETQYF.

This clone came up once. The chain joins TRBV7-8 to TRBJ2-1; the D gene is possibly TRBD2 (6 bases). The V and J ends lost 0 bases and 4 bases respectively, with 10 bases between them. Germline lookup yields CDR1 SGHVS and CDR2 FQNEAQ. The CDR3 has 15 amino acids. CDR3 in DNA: TGTGCCAGCAGCTTAGCGGGAGGAAGGTACAATGAGCAGTTCTTC. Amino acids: CASSLAGGRYNEQFF.

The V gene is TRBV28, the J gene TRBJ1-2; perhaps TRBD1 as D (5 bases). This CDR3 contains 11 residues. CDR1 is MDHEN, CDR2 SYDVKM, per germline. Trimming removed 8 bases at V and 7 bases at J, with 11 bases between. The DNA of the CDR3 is TGTGCCAGCGGGAACAGGTCTGGCTACACCTTC. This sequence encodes CASGNRSGYTF.

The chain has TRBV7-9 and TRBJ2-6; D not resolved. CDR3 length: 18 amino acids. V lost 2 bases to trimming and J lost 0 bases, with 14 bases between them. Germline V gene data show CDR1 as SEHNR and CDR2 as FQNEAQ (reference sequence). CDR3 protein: CASSLSSVEASGANVLTF. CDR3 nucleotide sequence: TGTGCCAGCAGCTTATCTTCCGTCGAGGCCTCTGGGGCCAACGTCCTGACTTTC.

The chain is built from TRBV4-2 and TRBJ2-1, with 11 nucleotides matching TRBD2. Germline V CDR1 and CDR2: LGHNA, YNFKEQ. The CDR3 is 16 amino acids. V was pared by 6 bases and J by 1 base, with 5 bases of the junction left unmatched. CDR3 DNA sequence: TGTGCCAGCAGTCTAACTAGCGGGAGATCCTACAATGAGCAGTTCTTC. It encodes CASSLTSGRSYNEQFF.

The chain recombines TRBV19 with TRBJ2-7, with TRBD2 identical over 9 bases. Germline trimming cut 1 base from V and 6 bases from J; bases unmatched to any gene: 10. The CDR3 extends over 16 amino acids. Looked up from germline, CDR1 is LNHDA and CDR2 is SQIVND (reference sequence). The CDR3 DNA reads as TGTGCCAGTAGTATAGCCCTGGCGGGAGGGCAGACCGAGCAGTACTTC. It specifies CASSIALAGGQTEQYF.

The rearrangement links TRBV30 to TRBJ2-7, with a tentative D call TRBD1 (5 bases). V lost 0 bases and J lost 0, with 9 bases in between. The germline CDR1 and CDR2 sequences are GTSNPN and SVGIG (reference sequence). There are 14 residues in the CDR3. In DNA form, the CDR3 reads TGTGCCTGGAGTGTAGGGGCAGGCTCCTACGAGCAGTACTTC. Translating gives CAWSVGAGSYEQYF. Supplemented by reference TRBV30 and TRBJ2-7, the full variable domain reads SQTIHQWPATLVQPVGSPLSLECTVEGTSNPNLYWYRQAAGRGLQLLFYSVGIGQISSEVPQNLSASRPQDRQFILSSKKLLLSDSGFYLCAWSVGAGSYEQYFGPGTRLTVT.

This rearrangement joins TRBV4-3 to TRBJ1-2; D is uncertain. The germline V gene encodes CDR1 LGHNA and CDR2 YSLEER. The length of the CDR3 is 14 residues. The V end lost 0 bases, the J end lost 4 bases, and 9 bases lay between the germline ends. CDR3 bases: TGCGCCAGCAGCCAAGATCCCCTGTTCTATGGCTACACCTTC. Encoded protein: CASSQDPLFYGYTF.